This TCR beta chain was documented in a study of blood T cell repertoires in COVID-19. At the level of the study: PBMCs, B-cell-depleted T cells, or T cells provided the cDNA or gDNA that made up the material.

Per the study methods: Using reference gene primer amplification, nucleated cell counts were estimated. Produced via immunoSEQ multiplex PCR; TCRdb's table is partial and in-frame only. The D gene and trimming were derived from the DNA, and the V and J assignments and clone size from that table. Seen here are 65,000 to 85,000 clones, around 87% observed once, and the top ten hold 2.5% to 3%. Germline CDR1 reads GTSNPN; CDR2 reads SVGIG (reference sequence). CDR3 length: 15 amino acids. V was shortened by 2 bases and J by 0 bases, with 11 bases between the two germline ends. The V gene is TRBV30, the J gene TRBJ1-5; D is uncertain. The source material was peripheral blood. The receptor was isolated from a man aged 45-60 years with acute or convalescent COVID-19. CDR3 residues: CAWSRGLYSNQPQHF. The CDR3 DNA sequence: TGTGCCTGGAGTCGAGGTCTCTATAGCAATCAGCCCCAGCATTTT.